Shown below are 2 T cell receptor beta chains from a single sample sequenced in a study of CD8 T cells in Susac syndrome. Random-hexamer reverse transcription was applied to roughly 0.5 to 1 ug RNA. A single record per CDR3 protein comes from TCRdb applying MiXCR to the immunoSEQ multiplex PCR reads. The repertoire holds some 400,000 distinct CDR3 sequences, with around 85% as singletons. The sample was CD8+ T cells from PBMCs. These TCRs come from a human donor with multiple sclerosis.

The J gene is TRBJ1-1, the V gene TRBV5-6; 8 bases are shared with TRBD1. Germline V gives CDR1 SGHDT, CDR2 YYEEEE. V gave up 2 bases and J gave up 4 bases; unmatched junction bases: 7. There are 15 residues in the CDR3. CDR3 residues: CASSFYTGGRTEAFF. DNA of the CDR3: TGTGCCAGCAGCTTTTATACAGGGGGTCGCACTGAAGCTTTCTTT.

The chain uses TRBV4-1 and TRBJ1-5, with a possible D match to TRBD1 (5 bases). From germline, CDR1 is MGHRA and CDR2 YSYEKL. The CDR3 contains 14 residues. Trimming pared 4 bases from V and 7 bases from J, leaving 14 bases between. CDR3 sequence: CASSPSWGRQPQHF. CDR3 in DNA: TGCGCCAGCAGCCCATCGTGGGGACGGCAGCCCCAGCATTTT.